This TCR beta chain was found in a study of CD8+CD57+ T cells in acquired aplastic anemia. Across the whole study: Average DNA yield from sorted CD4+ and CD8+ cells was around 3.2 ug. Read counts for CD4+ cells (from healthy donors) averaged roughly 10 million.

Study-wide points: It was found that some 31 CD8+ CDR3 sequences were shared between patients and controls.

This CDR3 has 15 amino acids. Germline loops: CDR1 SGHTA, CDR2 FQGTGA. According to the study, genomic DNA was the template for TCR beta VDJ and CDR3 profiling. TCRdb re-derived calls from the reads in MiXCR, one entry per CDR3 protein. The table has just over 400,000 distinct CDR3 sequences, roughly 68% seen once. This clonotype has only one observation. Its specificity is not known. The junction differs from germline at one of its ends, possibly a read error. The source is a human donor in good health, serving as a control. The sample was sorted CD4+, CD8+, or CD8+CD57+ T cells (not recorded which) from PBMCs. The rearrangement uses TRBV7-3 and TRBJ2-7; D unclear. CDR3 sequence (DNA): TGTGCCAGCAGCTTGGGGTGCGTAAGGGCGTACGAGCATTACTTC. This sequence encodes CASSLGCVRAYEHYF.